This TCR beta chain originates from a study of blood T cell repertoires in COVID-19. Study details: The origin of the acute and convalescent COVID-19 samples was the United States, Italy and Spain.

The repertoire was sequenced with immunoSEQ multiplex PCR; TCRdb's copy has only in-frame clones and lacks some. The sample includes 250,000 or so clones, approximately 83% of them seen just once. The CDR3 runs 15 residues. Unmatched junction bases numbered 4, after V lost 1 base and J lost 10 bases. Looked up from germline, CDR1 is SGHTA and CDR2 is FQGNSA. The chain is built from TRBV7-2 and TRBJ2-1, with 13 bases aligning to TRBD2. The clonotype originates from a man over 45 who had recovered from COVID-19. The specimen sequenced was PBMCs or T cells enriched from blood (not recorded which). In nucleotides, the CDR3 is TGTGCCAGCAGCTTAGGACTAGCGGGGGGAGGCGAGCAGTTCTTC. Translation gives CASSLGLAGGGEQFF.